Following are 7 T cell receptor beta chains from one sample sequenced in a study of CD4 T cells in relation to SARS-CoV-2 and coronaviruses. Before the COVID-19 pandemic, during about 2011-2019, CD4+ T cells were taken from unexposed donors. Isolation of CD4+ T cells took place after approximately 10 days in culture. No cognate antigen is known for these TCRs. Sequencing was performed with immunoSEQ multiplex PCR; in TCRdb, only in-frame clones are kept and a portion is missing. The sample includes 20,000 to 25,000 clones, about four fifths of them seen just once. The sequencing sample was made of CD4+ T cells from PBMCs, cultured in vitro. The receptor source for this set is a human donor in good health.

The chain uses TRBV5-1 and TRBJ2-2; TRBD2 matches at 7 bases. The CDR3 is made up of 15 amino acids. Per germline, CDR1 SGHRS and CDR2 YFSETQ. The trim removed 2 bases at V and 2 bases at J, leaving 3 bases unmatched. The CDR3 sequence is CASSFAGVNTGELFF. CDR3 bases: TGCGCCAGCAGCTTCGCGGGAGTAAACACCGGGGAGCTGTTTTTT.

J is TRBJ1-2 and V is TRBV28; D not certain. Germline CDR1 MDHEN, CDR2 SYDVKM. V was pared by 2 bases and J by 3 bases, with 4 bases between. The CDR3 contains 12 residues. In nucleotides, the CDR3 is TGTGCCAGCAGTTTAATCGACTATGGCTACACCTTC. Translated: CASSLIDYGYTF.

The chain has TRBV14 and TRBJ1-1, with D unclear. The CDR3 covers 12 residues. Trimming left V 4 bases short and J 11 bases short, with 14 bases between. Germline V gene lookup returns CDR1 SGHDN and CDR2 FVKESK. The CDR3 DNA reads TGTGCCAGCAGCCCCACCTTTATAGACGCTTTCTTT. It encodes CASSPTFIDAFF.

The chain employs TRBV5-6 and TRBJ2-6; D remains unclear. The CDR3 covers 18 residues. Trimming took 4 bases from V and 0 from J, leaving 17 bases between them. Germline assignment: CDR1 SGHDT and CDR2 YYEEEE. In nucleotides, the CDR3 is TGTGCCAGCAGCCCGGCAAGGACGGCCCACTCTGGGGCCAACGTCCTGACTTTC. It codes for CASSPARTAHSGANVLTF.

CDR3 in amino acids: CASSQPGTSAYNFHYEQYF. As DNA, the CDR3 is TGCGCCAGCAGCCAACCCGGGACTAGCGCTTATAATTTTCACTACGAGCAGTACTTC. The rearrangement links TRBV5-1 to TRBJ2-7; TRBD2 agrees at 10 bases. J was trimmed by 3 bases and V by 4 bases; bases with no gene match: 19. The CDR3 is made up of 19 amino acids. CDR1 is SGHRS and CDR2 is YFSETQ in the germline V gene. Drawing the rest from reference TRBV5-1 and TRBJ2-7, the complete variable domain is KAGVTQTPRYLIKTRGQQVTLSCSPISGHRSVSWYQQTPGQGLQFLFEYFSETQRNKGNFPGRFSGRQFSNSRSEMNVSTLELGDSALYLCASSQPGTSAYNFHYEQYFGPGTRLTVT.

V is TRBV10-3 and J is TRBJ2-7; 10 bases agree with TRBD1. Germline CDR1 is ENHRY and CDR2 is SYGVKD. V lost 0 bases and J lost 2; bases outside the gene matches: 4. The CDR3 extends over 16 amino acids. The DNA for the CDR3 is TGTGCCATCAGTGAGTCGGGACAGGGGAATCCCTACGAGCAGTACTTC. Its protein is CAISESGQGNPYEQYF.

The DNA for the CDR3 is TGTGCCATCCGTCGGTCAGGGGGATCCTACGAGCAGTACTTC. Amino acids: CAIRRSGGSYEQYF. V usage is TRBV7-9 and J usage is TRBJ2-7, with 7 bases that match TRBD1. The CDR3 is 14 residues long. V was pared by 10 bases and J by 1 base, with 10 bases of the junction left unmatched. Germline CDR1 is SEHNR and CDR2 is FQNEAQ (reference sequence).